The 3 T cell receptor beta chains in this list originate from one sample, sequenced in a study of shared clonotypes between healthy human individuals. TCRdb's table, derived via immunoSEQ multiplex PCR, lists solely in-frame clones and lacks some. The sample records approximately 320,000 clones, around 87% being singletons. The sample taken for sequencing was memory CD8+ T cells sorted from blood. The subset denotes: CD45RO+ cells pooled with CCR7-negative TemRA cells. The receptors were gathered from a man aged 18 to 29 in good health.

V and J are TRBV5-1 and TRBJ2-1; 7 bases line up with TRBD1. The CDR3 is 14 amino acids. Germline CDR1 is SGHRS and CDR2 is YFSETQ. V was clipped by 4 bases and J by 5 bases; unmatched bases: 6. This chain's CDR3 is CASSPSGTDNEQFF. The DNA of the CDR3 is TGCGCCAGCAGCCCTTCCGGGACAGACAATGAGCAGTTCTTC.

CDR3 coding DNA: TGTGCCAGCAGCCAATCGGGGACAGGCTATGGCTACACCTTC. Amino acids: CASSQSGTGYGYTF. The rearrangement uses TRBV7-8 and TRBJ1-2; the match to TRBD1 covers 8 bases. The CDR3 runs to 14 residues. Germline lookup yields CDR1 SGHVS and CDR2 FQNEAQ. Unmatched junction bases numbered 6, after V lost 5 bases and J lost 4 bases.

The chain recombines TRBV5-6 with TRBJ1-1; D is ambiguous. V gave up 2 bases and J gave up 2 bases, with 13 bases separating them. Germline V gene data show CDR1 as SGHDT and CDR2 as YYEEEE. The CDR3 covers 15 residues. The CDR3 loop reads CASSFPIEGNTEAFF. The CDR3 coding sequence is TGTGCCAGCAGCTTTCCGATAGAGGGTAACACTGAAGCTTTCTTT.